A selection of T cell receptor beta chains follows, all from one sample in a study of post-analysis software for immune sequencing data. TCRdb passed the PCR reads through MiXCR, listing each CDR3 protein once. The table records fewer than 700,000 distinct CDR3 sequences, 44% of them present only once. The sample taken for sequencing was blood. The receptors were gathered from a girl under 18 with multiple sclerosis. Each CDR3 is given with its conserved first and last residue. Each record gives: clone size, V gene, J gene, D gene, CDR3 DNA, CDR3 protein. A D gene is named only where the DNA matches it firmly. Size is omitted from some rows. Given values are once, few, many or a class for expanded clones.

>NA|TRBV5-1|TRBJ2-7|TRBD2
TGCGCCAGCAGCTCCTCAAATCTAAAAGGACTAGCGGGGGGCCCATCCTCCTACGAGCAGTACTTC
CASSSSNLKGLAGGPSSYEQYF
>few|TRBV20-1|TRBJ2-5|TRBD2
TGCAGTGCTAGACTGCTAGCGGGGGGGCTGAAAGAGACCCAGTACTTC
CSARLLAGGLKETQYF
>few|TRBV6-5|TRBJ1-2|TRBD1
TGTGCCAGCAGGGCAGGGGGCGCAGACTATGGCTACACCTTC
CASRAGGADYGYTF
>NA|TRBV12-3/TRBV12-4|TRBJ2-1|TRBD2
TGTGCCAGCAGTTTTGGGACTAGCAAAAATGAGCAGTTCTTC
CASSFGTSKNEQFF
>NA|TRBV4-1|TRBJ1-1|NA
TGCGCCAGCAGCCAAGATGGTTGGGGGGAAGAAACTGAAGCTTTCTTT
CASSQDGWGEETEAFF
>NA|TRBV5-1|TRBJ1-6|NA
TGCGCCAGCAGCTTGGACGGGCCGGGGAATTCACCCCTCCACTTT
CASSLDGPGNSPLHF
>few|TRBV12-3/TRBV12-4|TRBJ2-5|NA
TGTGCCAGCAGTTTTTCGCTGGAGACCCAGTACTTC
CASSFSLETQYF
>few|TRBV20-1|TRBJ1-1|NA
TGCAGTGCTCGCTCACGAGGCCCTGAAGCTTTCTTT
CSARSRGPEAFF
>few|TRBV10-2|TRBJ2-7|NA
TGCGCCAGCAGCGACCAATTGGGCACCTACGAGCAGTACTTC
CASSDQLGTYEQYF
>few|TRBV24-1|TRBJ2-1|TRBD2
TGTGCCACCAGTGATGCCGGGACTAGCGACAATGAGCAGTTCTTC
CATSDAGTSDNEQFF
>once|TRBV7-9|TRBJ1-2|NA
TGTGCCAGCAGCCGGCAACTCGGACGGAGCTCCACCTTC
CASSRQLGRSSTF
>once|TRBV29-1|TRBJ2-1|TRBD2
TGCAGCGTTGGGGGGCTAGCGGGAGGAGAGGCCTACAATGAGCAGTTCTTC
CSVGGLAGGEAYNEQFF
>NA|TRBV30|TRBJ1-1|NA
TGTGCCTGGAGTATCGGGGGGCTCACTGAAGCTTTCTTT
CAWSIGGLTEAFF
>few|TRBV4-2|TRBJ2-1|TRBD2
TGTGCCAGCGGCCAAGAGCTCGGGACTACCTACAATGAGCAGTTCTTC
CASGQELGTTYNEQFF
>NA|TRBV5-1|TRBJ2-7|NA
TGCGCCAGCAGGGACAGCCCTAGCTCCTACGAGCAGTACTTC
CASRDSPSSYEQYF
>few|TRBV3-1|TRBJ2-7|NA
TGTGCCAGCAGCCGAATCTCCTACGAGCAGTACTTC
CASSRISYEQYF
>NA|TRBV7-7|TRBJ2-1|NA
TGTGCCAGCAGCTTAGTTCGGCGGGGGCCCACTAGCTCCTACAATGAGCAGTTCTTC
CASSLVRRGPTSSYNEQFF
>NA|TRBV7-2|TRBJ2-1|TRBD2
TGTGCCAGCAGCTTAGCGGGGACTAGCTTGTACCAGAGCTCCTACAATGAGCAGTTCTTC
CASSLAGTSLYQSSYNEQFF
>NA|TRBV5-1|TRBJ1-1|NA
TGCGCCAGCAGCGAAAGGACATCACTGAACACTGAAGCTTTCTTT
CASSERTSLNTEAFF
>NA|TRBV12-3/TRBV12-4|TRBJ1-2|TRBD1
TGTGCCAGCAGTTCCTCGACAGGGGAGTCGGCAAGCTACACCTTC
CASSSSTGESASYTF
>few|TRBV12-3/TRBV12-4|TRBJ2-7|NA
TGTGCCAGCAGTTTAGTAAGGGGTGGCCCCGTCGAAAAGTACTTC
CASSLVRGGPVEKYF
>many|TRBV12-3/TRBV12-4|TRBJ2-3|NA
TGTGCCAGCAAAGGGAGCACAGATACGCAGTATTTT
CASKGSTDTQYF
>NA|TRBV7-7|TRBJ2-5|TRBD1
TGTGCTAGCACCCCAGGGACAGGGGAAAGACAAGAGACCCAGTACTTC
CASTPGTGERQETQYF
>few|TRBV20-1|TRBJ1-2|NA
TGCAGTGCCTTTTGGGCTAAAGACAGTCTCTATGGCTACACCTTC
CSAFWAKDSLYGYTF
>NA|TRBV9|TRBJ2-7|TRBD2
TGTGCCAGCAGTTCTACGGGACTAGAAGACGAGCAGTACTTC
CASSSTGLEDEQYF
>NA|TRBV7-9|TRBJ2-1|TRBD2
TGTGCCAGCAGTCTAGCGGGCCCTCTCGGCGGGGGGCAGTTCTTC
CASSLAGPLGGGQFF
>NA|TRBV20-1|TRBJ2-1|TRBD2
TGCAGTGCTAGAGGGGGCAGCGGGGGGACCGTGTTCTACAATGAGCAGTTCTTC
CSARGGSGGTVFYNEQFF
>NA|TRBV20-1|TRBJ2-7|NA
TGCAGTGCCGAGAGGCGCCCCTCCTACGAGCAGTACTTC
CSAERRPSYEQYF
>many|TRBV6-5|TRBJ2-7|NA
TGTGCCAGCAGAGAGAGGGGTCGCGACTACGAGCAGTACTTC
CASRERGRDYEQYF
>NA|TRBV20-1|TRBJ2-3|TRBD1
TGCAGTGCTGCCTCGGACAGGCCAAGCACAGATACGCAGTATTTT
CSAASDRPSTDTQYF
>NA|TRBV6-4|TRBJ2-3|NA
TGTGCCAGCAGTGACTCAAGAGGAGACACAGATACGCAGTATTTT
CASSDSRGDTDTQYF
>few|TRBV29-1|TRBJ1-2|TRBD1
TGCAGCGTTGGAGGAACACAGGGGAACGGCTACACCTTC
CSVGGTQGNGYTF
>few|TRBV20-1|TRBJ2-5|NA
TGCAGGGCCGAAGGGACGGGGGAGCAGTACTTC
CRAEGTGEQYF
>NA|TRBV7-3|TRBJ2-3|NA
TGTGCCAGCAGCTTAATGAGTAGCACAGATACGCAGTATTTT
CASSLMSSTDTQYF
>NA|TRBV10-2|TRBJ2-5|TRBD1
TGCGCCAGCAGTGATCCCGGACAGGCCGGACAAGAGACCCAGTACTTC
CASSDPGQAGQETQYF
>NA|TRBV7-3|TRBJ1-3|NA
TGTGCCAGCAGCTTCGGACCACCAGGGACTGGAAACACCATATATTTT
CASSFGPPGTGNTIYF
>NA|TRBV20-1|TRBJ2-7|TRBD1
TGCAGTGCTAGAGCCCCCGGGACAGGGGATCGTCGGGAGCAGTACTTC
CSARAPGTGDRREQYF
>few|TRBV20-1|TRBJ1-1|TRBD1
TGCAGTGCGAGGACAGGAGAAACTGAAGCTTTCTTT
CSARTGETEAFF
>NA|TRBV29-1|TRBJ2-4|NA
TGCAGCGTTGAACAAGCCAAAAACATTCAGTACTTC
CSVEQAKNIQYF
>NA|TRBV20-1|TRBJ2-5|NA
TGCAGTGCTCGTGGGCGGGGATCACCCCAAGAGACCCAGTACTTC
CSARGRGSPQETQYF
>few|TRBV5-1|TRBJ2-1|NA
TGCGCCAGCAGCTTTAGTGGGGATTATAGGTACAATGAGCAGTTCTTC
CASSFSGDYRYNEQFF
>NA|TRBV11-2|TRBJ2-7|NA
TGTGCCAGCAGCCCCATTGCCGGAACCTACGAGCAGTACTTC
CASSPIAGTYEQYF
>few|TRBV25-1|TRBJ2-7|NA
TGTGCCAGCACTAAGGGAAACGAGCAGTACTTC
CASTKGNEQYF
>few|TRBV4-2|TRBJ1-6|NA
TGTGCCAGCAGCCAAAGCACCGGGACCTCACCCCTCCACTTT
CASSQSTGTSPLHF
>few|TRBV10-3|TRBJ2-7|NA
TGTGCCATAGCCACCACGACTTTCTACGAGCAGTACTTC
CAIATTTFYEQYF
>NA|TRBV7-6|TRBJ1-2|NA
TGTGCCAGCAGCTTGGAATGGGCCGGGAACTATGGCTACACCTTC
CASSLEWAGNYGYTF
>NA|TRBV20-1|TRBJ2-7|NA
TGCAGTGCTAGAGATGCCAGCGGCTCCTACGAGCAGTACTTC
CSARDASGSYEQYF
>NA|TRBV25-1|TRBJ2-7|NA
TGTGCCAGCAGTGATTTAGGATCCTACGAGCAGTACTTC
CASSDLGSYEQYF
>NA|TRBV5-1|TRBJ2-1|TRBD2
TGCGCCGGCAGCTTGGGAGGGACTAGCGGGGGGGCTTCAAATGAGCAGTTCTTC
CAGSLGGTSGGASNEQFF
>NA|TRBV9|TRBJ2-5|TRBD1
TGTGCCAGCAGCGTGGGACAGGGGGCGATGGAGACCCAGTACTTC
CASSVGQGAMETQYF
>many|TRBV7-9|TRBJ2-1|TRBD1
TGTGCCAGCAGCACGGGACAGGGATTCAATGAGCAGTTCTTC
CASSTGQGFNEQFF
>NA|TRBV27|TRBJ2-1|TRBD1
TGTGCCAGCAGTTCCCGACAGGGGGGTTACAATGAGCAGTTCTTC
CASSSRQGGYNEQFF
>NA|TRBV3-1|TRBJ2-1|NA
TGTGCCAGCAGCGTCTACAGGGGACTCTCCTACAATGAGCAGTTCTTC
CASSVYRGLSYNEQFF
>few|TRBV5-1|TRBJ2-7|NA
TGCGCCAGCAGGTCCAGGGGGGACGCCTACGAGCAGTACTTC
CASRSRGDAYEQYF
>NA|TRBV12-3/TRBV12-4|TRBJ2-3|NA
TGTGCCAGCAGGATGGGGGTTGTGCAGTATTTT
CASRMGVVQYF